This T cell receptor beta chain was captured by sequencing in a study of blood T cells in healthy people across ages. With a J-beta primer mix and a sample-barcoded 5' primer, a second PCR ran roughly 6 to 11 cycles. The yield of each sample was at least 3 million CDR3-containing paired-end reads. TCRdb passed the 5' RACE reads through MiXCR, listing each CDR3 protein once. The sample carries hundreds of thousands of distinct CDR3 sequences, 45% to 70% recorded once. Each donor's blood draw was ten milliliters of peripheral blood. With each sample, at least 5 micrograms of total RNA were extracted. This clonotype was detected once. Per germline, CDR1 SGDLS and CDR2 YYNGEE. The germline V and J ends were trimmed by 0 bases and 7 bases, with 10 bases remaining between them. The CDR3 is 14 amino acids.

What was sequenced was blood. The chain couples TRBV9 to TRBJ1-4; TRBD1 might be the D (5 bases). The source of this sequence is a man aged 35 to 55 in good health. For the CDR3, the DNA is TGTGCCAGCAGCGTAGATTGGGGCGGTGAAAAACTGTTTTTT. As protein: CASSVDWGGEKLFF.